A single sample is the source of the 27 T cell receptor beta chains below, sequenced in a study of identical twins. Via MiXCR, TCRdb re-called the 5' RACE reads, giving one row per CDR3 protein. Of under 900,000 distinct CDR3 sequences listed, around a sixth are singletons. Separately, the same data were catalogued under a study of T cells expressing NK-cell markers.

Material for sequencing was PBMCs. All receptors come from a woman aged 18-29 years in good health.

The chain has TRBV7-2 and TRBJ2-5, with a possible D match to TRBD1 (5 bases). Germline loops: CDR1 SGHTA, CDR2 FQGNSA. The CDR3 runs to 14 residues. Trimming took off 0 bases at V and 5 bases at J, with 10 bases between the two ends. CDR3 protein: CASSLARDGETQYF. Written as DNA, the CDR3 is TGTGCCAGCAGCTTAGCCAGGGATGGGGAGACCCAGTACTTC.

The V gene is TRBV28, the J gene TRBJ2-3; D may be TRBD1 (6 bases). The V and J ends lost 2 bases and 3 bases respectively, with 12 bases between them. CDR3 size: 15 residues. The V gene's germline CDR1 is MDHEN and CDR2 SYDVKM. The CDR3 nucleotides read TGTGCCAGCAGTTTACCGACAGGCGCAACAGATACGCAGTATTTT. Translation: CASSLPTGATDTQYF.

This CDR3 reads CSRRLAKNIQYF. For the CDR3, the DNA is TGCAGTAGACGGTTAGCCAAAAACATTCAGTACTTC. V usage is TRBV20-1 and J usage is TRBJ2-4; D gene uncertain. Germline V CDR1 and CDR2: DFQATT, SNEGSKA (reference sequence). This CDR3 is built from 12 residues. V lost 8 bases to trimming and J lost 0 bases, with 8 bases between them.

The chain has TRBV19 and TRBJ2-1; D is perhaps TRBD1 or TRBD2 (7 bases each). Trimming took off 8 bases at V and 6 bases at J, with 23 bases between the two ends. The CDR3 totals 16 residues. Per germline, CDR1 LNHDA and CDR2 SQIVND (reference sequence). For the CDR3, the DNA is TGTGCCAGTCTGACAGGGCCGGCGGGGGCTTCCAATGAGCAGTTCTTC. Amino acid sequence: CASLTGPAGASNEQFF.

In its sample, this clonotype was seen a few times. This chain connects TRBV20-1 to TRBJ1-2; D ambiguous. The V and J ends lost 5 bases and 7 bases respectively, with 17 bases between them. This CDR3 is built from 13 residues. Per germline, CDR1 DFQATT and CDR2 SNEGSKA (reference sequence). CDR3 sequence: CSAVTPGTSGYTF. As DNA, the CDR3 is TGCAGTGCTGTTACCCCCGGAACCAGTGGCTACACCTTC.

This clonotype was seen only a few times. V and J are TRBV5-6 and TRBJ2-7; unclear D gene. Trimming stripped 4 bases from V and 0 bases from J, with 17 bases between. The CDR3 loop spans 16 amino acids. In germline, CDR1 is SGHDT, CDR2 YYEEEE. In nucleotides, the CDR3 is TGTGCCAGCAGCGCCCGCTGGGTGGTGAGCTCCTACGAGCAGTACTTC. This translates into CASSARWVVSSYEQYF. Together with reference TRBV5-6 and TRBJ2-7, the CDR3 gives the full variable domain: DAGVTQSPTHLIKTRGQQVTLRCSPKSGHDTVSWYQQALGQGPQFIFQYYEEEERQRGNFPDRFSGHQFPNYSSELNVNALLLGDSALYLCASSARWVVSSYEQYFGPGTRLTVT.

J is TRBJ1-1 and V is TRBV28, with TRBD1 matching over 8 bases. The germline CDR1 and CDR2 sequences are MDHEN and SYDVKM. V trimming: 3 bases; J trimming: 1 base; junction bases outside the gene matches: 10. This CDR3 has 17 amino acids. The CDR3 coding sequence is TGTGCCAGCAGTTTGGTCAGGGGGCACCACGCGAACACTGAAGCTTTCTTT. It specifies CASSLVRGHHANTEAFF.

The chain has TRBV27 and TRBJ2-1, with D perhaps matching TRBD1 (5 bases). V was pared by 3 bases and J by 2 bases, with 11 bases between. Per germline, CDR1 MNHEY and CDR2 SMNVEV (reference sequence). The CDR3 consists of 15 residues. This chain's CDR3 is CASSFWVGPYNEQFF. The DNA of the CDR3 is TGTGCCAGCAGTTTCTGGGTGGGGCCCTACAATGAGCAGTTCTTC.

This clonotype was found a few times. The rearrangement joins TRBV15 to TRBJ2-7; 7 positions match TRBD1. J gave up 3 bases and V 2 bases, and 16 bases lay outside the gene matches. This CDR3 is 18 amino acids long. Germline CDR1 reads LNHNV; CDR2 reads YYDKDF (reference sequence). The CDR3 DNA reads as TGTGCCACCAGCAGATCCTTCATTGCCGGGACAGACAACTACGAGCAGTACTTC. This translates into CATSRSFIAGTDNYEQYF.

This clonotype occurred a few times. The gene calls are TRBV6-1 and TRBJ1-1; 7 bases map to TRBD1. Trimming removed 5 bases from V and 1 base from J; junction bases left unmatched: 10. Germline V lookup: CDR1 MNHNS, CDR2 SASEGT. The CDR3 is 16 amino acids. For the CDR3, the DNA is TGTGCCAGCAGTCGCTCCTTGACAGGGAAGAACACTGAAGCTTTCTTT. It encodes CASSRSLTGKNTEAFF.

This clonotype was observed a few times. J is TRBJ2-7 and V is TRBV7-9; the D is unclear. The V gene's germline CDR1 is SEHNR and CDR2 FQNEAQ (reference sequence). The CDR3 sequence is 16 residues long. The germline V and J ends were trimmed by 3 bases and 1 base, with 16 bases remaining between them. Here the CDR3 reads CASSFLGGGSSYEQYF. In DNA, the CDR3 is TGTGCCAGCAGCTTCCTGGGCGGTGGATCTTCCTACGAGCAGTACTTC.

Only a few counts were recorded for this clonotype. The V and J genes are TRBV15 and TRBJ2-3; 7 bases agree with TRBD1. Germline V CDR1 and CDR2: LNHNV, YYDKDF (reference sequence). The CDR3 is made up of 18 amino acids. The J segment lost 1 base and the V segment lost 0 bases, leaving 10 bases of the junction unmatched. The CDR3 DNA follows: TGTGCCACCAGCAGAGATATCGGGATTGGACAGGGCACAGATACGCAGTATTTT. Residues: CATSRDIGIGQGTDTQYF.

This clonotype was detected only a few times. V usage is TRBV20-1 and J usage is TRBJ2-3; D may be TRBD1 or TRBD2 (5 bases each). Trimming took off 2 bases at V and 4 bases at J, with 10 bases between the two ends. Germline V gives CDR1 DFQATT, CDR2 SNEGSKA (reference sequence). CDR3 length: 13 residues. The CDR3 is CSARPGPADTQYF. For the CDR3, the DNA is TGCAGTGCTAGACCGGGACCGGCAGATACGCAGTATTTT.

The chain uses TRBV7-2 and TRBJ2-7; TRBD1 agrees at 9 bases. CDR3 length: 15 amino acids. Trimming cost V 5 bases and J 3 bases; bases outside gene matches: 8. The germline gives CDR1 SGHTA, CDR2 FQGNSA. In nucleotides, the CDR3 is TGTGCCAGCAGCCTTGGGACAGGGAAGTTCTACGAGCAGTACTTC. Translating gives CASSLGTGKFYEQYF.

This clonotype was counted only a few times. This chain links TRBV30 with TRBJ2-5; 9 bases line up with TRBD1. CDR1 and CDR2 from the germline V gene are GTSNPN and SVGIG (reference sequence). The CDR3 is 16 residues long. J was trimmed by 4 bases and V by 5 bases; bases with no gene match: 14. The CDR3 bases are TGTGCCTGGGTCCAAGGGACAGGGTGGGTTAGAGAGACCCAGTACTTC. Protein: CAWVQGTGWVRETQYF.

A few counts support this clonotype. V gene TRBV6-2 or TRBV6-3 combines with J gene TRBJ2-1; 8 bases map to TRBD2. The germline V gene has CDR1 MNHEY and CDR2 SVGEGT. The CDR3 is 16 residues long. After removal of 0 bases from V and 2 bases from J, the junction contained 3 bases not matched to a gene. In DNA form, the CDR3 reads TGTGCCAGCAGTTACTCGTCGACTAGCGCCTACAATGAGCAGTTCTTC. Translated, it gives CASSYSSTSAYNEQFF.

The rearrangement joins TRBV15 to TRBJ2-3; D is ambiguous. Germline V CDR1 and CDR2: LNHNV, YYDKDF (reference sequence). There are 14 residues in the CDR3. V was trimmed by 2 bases and J by 2 bases, leaving 8 bases between them. The CDR3 protein is CATSRPTITDTQYF. The CDR3 bases are TGTGCCACCAGCAGACCAACGATCACAGATACGCAGTATTTT.

The sample holds a few counts of this clonotype. This chain connects TRBV10-3 to TRBJ2-1, with D tentatively TRBD2 (6 bases). CDR1 is ENHRY and CDR2 is SYGVKD in the germline V gene. This CDR3 has 15 amino acids. The ends were cut back, 2 bases at V and 3 bases at J, with 11 bases in the middle. The CDR3 region is CAISEGGGGYNEQFF. The CDR3 nucleotides are TGTGCCATCAGTGAGGGGGGAGGTGGCTACAATGAGCAGTTCTTC.

There are a few counts of this clonotype. The chain links TRBV29-1 to TRBJ2-7; TRBD1 is a possible D gene (6 bases). Germline-derived CDR1 and CDR2 are SQVTM and ANQGSEA. V was trimmed by 7 bases and J by 3 bases, leaving 19 bases between them. The CDR3 covers 14 residues. The CDR3 DNA reads as TGCAGCGGTCAGCCCACAGGGCCGATCTACGAGCAGTACTTC. It is translated as CSGQPTGPIYEQYF.

Only a few counts were recorded for this clonotype. V and J are TRBV6-1 and TRBJ2-1, with 9 bases fitting TRBD1. This CDR3 has 15 residues. Germline CDR1 reads MNHNS; CDR2 reads SASEGT. J was trimmed by 6 bases and V by 4 bases; bases with no gene match: 7. The DNA of the CDR3 is TGTGCCAGCAGTGCTACAGGGGGCAGTTCCAATGAGCAGTTCTTC. Amino acids: CASSATGGSSNEQFF.

V is TRBV14 and J is TRBJ2-3, with 7 bases fitting TRBD1. The germline gives CDR1 SGHDN, CDR2 FVKESK. The CDR3 has 15 residues. Losses at the gene ends were 4 bases for V and 7 bases for J; bases not matched to a gene: 11. The CDR3 region has the DNA TGTGCCAGCAGCCGCTTTCCGAAGGGGGCAAATACGCAGTATTTT. Its protein is CASSRFPKGANTQYF.

The chain recombines TRBV5-6 with TRBJ2-4, with D possibly matching TRBD1 (6 bases). The CDR3 spans 15 residues. Germline V gene sequence: CDR1 SGHDT, CDR2 YYEEEE. V was clipped by 6 bases and J by 3 bases, with 16 bases between them. In DNA form, the CDR3 reads TGTGCCAGCACCGAATTACAGGGATTCAAAAACATTCAGTACTTC. Amino acid sequence: CASTELQGFKNIQYF. Variable domain in full (rest from reference TRBV5-6 and TRBJ2-4): DAGVTQSPTHLIKTRGQQVTLRCSPKSGHDTVSWYQQALGQGPQFIFQYYEEEERQRGNFPDRFSGHQFPNYSSELNVNALLLGDSALYLCASTELQGFKNIQYFGAGTRLSVL.

V and J are TRBV20-1 and TRBJ2-1; TRBD2 matches 7 bases. Germline V gene lookup returns CDR1 DFQATT and CDR2 SNEGSKA (reference sequence). This CDR3 is 13 amino acids long. The CDR3 loop reads CTWKVSGHNEQFF. The CDR3 nucleotides are TGCACCTGGAAGGTTAGCGGGCACAATGAGCAGTTCTTC.

The V and J genes are TRBV20-1 and TRBJ2-3; no clear D. Germline CDR1 is DFQATT and CDR2 is SNEGSKA (reference sequence). The CDR3 has 13 residues. Trimming pared 3 bases from V and 8 bases from J, leaving 15 bases between. The CDR3 protein is CSASTGWLGTQYF. Here the CDR3 DNA reads TGCAGTGCTAGCACCGGTTGGTTGGGTACGCAGTATTTT.

This clonotype was recorded at least ten times. This rearrangement joins TRBV7-3 to TRBJ1-2; no clear D gene. The CDR3 sequence is 13 residues long. Trimming took off 2 bases at V and 3 bases at J, with 7 bases between the two ends. Germline assignment: CDR1 SGHTA and CDR2 FQGTGA. In DNA, the CDR3 is TGTGCCAGCAGCTTATCCCGCGACTATGGCTACACCTTC. Translating it yields CASSLSRDYGYTF.

This clonotype was observed many times. The chain links TRBV12-3 or TRBV12-4 to TRBJ1-2, with a possible D match to TRBD1 (5 bases). The V end lost 4 bases, the J end lost 6 bases, and 6 bases lay between the germline ends. CDR3 length: 11 amino acids. CDR3 loop: CASSYRHGYTF. The CDR3, as DNA: TGTGCCAGCAGTTACAGGCATGGCTACACCTTC.

The chain uses TRBV9 and TRBJ2-5; D call uncertain. The CDR3 runs to 14 residues. Trimming left V 4 bases short and J 5 bases short, with 15 bases between. The germline gives CDR1 SGDLS, CDR2 YYNGEE. For the CDR3, the DNA is TGTGCCAGCAGCCGTAGTGGATTCAGGGAGACCCAGTACTTC. It codes for CASSRSGFRETQYF.